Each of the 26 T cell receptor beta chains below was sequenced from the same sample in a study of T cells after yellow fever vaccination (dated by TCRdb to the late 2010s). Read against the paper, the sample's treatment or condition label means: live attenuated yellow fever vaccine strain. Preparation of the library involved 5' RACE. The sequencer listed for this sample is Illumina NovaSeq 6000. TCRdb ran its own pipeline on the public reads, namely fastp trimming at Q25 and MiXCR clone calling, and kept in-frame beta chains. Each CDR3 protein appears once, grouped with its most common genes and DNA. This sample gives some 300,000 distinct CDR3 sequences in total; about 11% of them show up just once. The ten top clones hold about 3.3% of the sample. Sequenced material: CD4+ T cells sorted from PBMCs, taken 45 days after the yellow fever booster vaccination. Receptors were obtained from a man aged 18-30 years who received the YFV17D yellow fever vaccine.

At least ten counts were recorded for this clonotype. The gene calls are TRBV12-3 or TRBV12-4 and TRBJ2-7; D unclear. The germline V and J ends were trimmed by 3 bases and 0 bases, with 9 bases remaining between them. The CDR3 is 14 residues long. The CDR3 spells CASSLSLTSYEQYF. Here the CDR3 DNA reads TGTGCCAGCAGTTTGAGTCTAACCTCCTACGAGCAGTACTTC.

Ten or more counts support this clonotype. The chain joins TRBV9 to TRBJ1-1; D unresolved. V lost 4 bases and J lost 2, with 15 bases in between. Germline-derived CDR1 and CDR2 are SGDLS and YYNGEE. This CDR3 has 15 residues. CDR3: CASSSGGDFNTEAFF. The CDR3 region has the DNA TGTGCCAGCAGCTCAGGCGGGGATTTCAACACTGAAGCTTTCTTT.

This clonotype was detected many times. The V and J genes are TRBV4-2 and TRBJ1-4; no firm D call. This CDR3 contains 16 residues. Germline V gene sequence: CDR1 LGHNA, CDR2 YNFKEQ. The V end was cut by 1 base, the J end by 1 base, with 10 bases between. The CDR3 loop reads CASSQVLAGTNEKLFF. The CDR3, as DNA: TGTGCCAGCAGCCAAGTTTTGGCGGGAACTAATGAAAAACTGTTTTTT.

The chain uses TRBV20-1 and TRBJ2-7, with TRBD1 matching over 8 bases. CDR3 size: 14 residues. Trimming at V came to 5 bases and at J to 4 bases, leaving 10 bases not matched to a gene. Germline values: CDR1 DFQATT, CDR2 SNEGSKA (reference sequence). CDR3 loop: CSAPTDRGGYEQYF. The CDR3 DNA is TGCAGTGCTCCCACAGACAGGGGAGGATACGAGCAGTACTTC.

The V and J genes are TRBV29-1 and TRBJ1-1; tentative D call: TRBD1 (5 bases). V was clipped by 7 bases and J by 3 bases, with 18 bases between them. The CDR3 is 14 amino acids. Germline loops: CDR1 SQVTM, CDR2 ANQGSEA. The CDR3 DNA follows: TGCAGCGGCGGGGGGTCGGGTAGCTACACTGAAGCTTTCTTT. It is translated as CSGGGSGSYTEAFF.

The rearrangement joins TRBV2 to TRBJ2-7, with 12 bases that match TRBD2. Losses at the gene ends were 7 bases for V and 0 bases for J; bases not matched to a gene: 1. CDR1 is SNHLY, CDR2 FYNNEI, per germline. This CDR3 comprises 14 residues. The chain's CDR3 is CASKTSGGSYEQYF. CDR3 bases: TGTGCCAGCAAGACTAGCGGGGGCTCCTACGAGCAGTACTTC.

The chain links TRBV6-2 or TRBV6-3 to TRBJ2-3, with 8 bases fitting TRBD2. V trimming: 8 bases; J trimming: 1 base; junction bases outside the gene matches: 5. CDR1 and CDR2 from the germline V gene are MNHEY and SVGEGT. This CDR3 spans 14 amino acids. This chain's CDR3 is CASDEAGGTDTQYF. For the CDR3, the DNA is TGTGCCAGCGATGAAGCGGGGGGCACAGATACGCAGTATTTT.

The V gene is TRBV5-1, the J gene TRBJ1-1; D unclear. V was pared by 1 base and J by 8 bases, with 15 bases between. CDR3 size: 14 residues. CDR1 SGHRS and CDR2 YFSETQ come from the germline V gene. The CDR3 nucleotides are TGCGCCAGCAGCTTGTCGGAGGGCCTTGGCGAAGCTTTCTTT. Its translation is CASSLSEGLGEAFF.

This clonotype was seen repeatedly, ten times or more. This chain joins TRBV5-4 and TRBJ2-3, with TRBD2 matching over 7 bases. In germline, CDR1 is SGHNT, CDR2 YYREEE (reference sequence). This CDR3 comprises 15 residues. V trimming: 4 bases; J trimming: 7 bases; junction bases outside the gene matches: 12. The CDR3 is CASSPGGGSIHTQYF. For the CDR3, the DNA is TGTGCCAGCAGCCCCGGCGGGGGTTCGATCCATACGCAGTATTTT.

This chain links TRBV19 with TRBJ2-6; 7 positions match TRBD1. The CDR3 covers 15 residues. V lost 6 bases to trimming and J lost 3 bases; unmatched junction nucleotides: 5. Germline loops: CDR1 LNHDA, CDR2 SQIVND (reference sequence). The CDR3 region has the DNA TGTGCCAGTAGCTCGACAGGGAATGGGGCCAACGTCCTGACTTTC. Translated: CASSSTGNGANVLTF.

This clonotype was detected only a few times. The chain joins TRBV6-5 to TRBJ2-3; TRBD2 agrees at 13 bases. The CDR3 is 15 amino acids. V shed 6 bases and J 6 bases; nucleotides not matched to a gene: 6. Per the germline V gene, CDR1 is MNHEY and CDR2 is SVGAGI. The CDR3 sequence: CASRRLAGGGDTQYF. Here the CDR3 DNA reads TGTGCCAGCAGAAGACTAGCGGGGGGCGGGGATACGCAGTATTTT.

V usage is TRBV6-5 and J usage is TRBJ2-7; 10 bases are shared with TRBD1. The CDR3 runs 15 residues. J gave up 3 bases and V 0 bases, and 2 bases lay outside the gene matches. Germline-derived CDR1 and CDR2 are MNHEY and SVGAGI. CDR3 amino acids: CASSYSGQGHYEQYF. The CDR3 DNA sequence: TGTGCCAGCAGTTACTCGGGACAGGGGCACTACGAGCAGTACTTC.

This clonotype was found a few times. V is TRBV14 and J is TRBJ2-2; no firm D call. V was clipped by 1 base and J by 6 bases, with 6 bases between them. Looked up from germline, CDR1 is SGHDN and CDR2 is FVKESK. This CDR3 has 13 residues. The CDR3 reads CASSQGWAGELFF. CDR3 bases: TGTGCCAGCAGCCAAGGATGGGCCGGGGAGCTGTTTTTT. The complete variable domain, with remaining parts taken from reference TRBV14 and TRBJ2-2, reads EAGVTQFPSHSVIEKGQTVTLRCDPISGHDNLYWYRRVMGKEIKFLLHFVKESKQDESGMPNNRFLAERTGGTYSTLKVQPAELEDSGVYFCASSQGWAGELFFGEGSRLTVL.

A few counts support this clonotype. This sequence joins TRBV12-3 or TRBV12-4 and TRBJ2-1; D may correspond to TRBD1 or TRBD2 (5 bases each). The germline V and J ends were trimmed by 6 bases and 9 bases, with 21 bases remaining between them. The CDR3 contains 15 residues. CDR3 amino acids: CASSTSGRRLLEQFF. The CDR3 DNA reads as TGTGCCAGCAGCACCTCGGGACGGAGGCTTCTTGAGCAGTTCTTC.

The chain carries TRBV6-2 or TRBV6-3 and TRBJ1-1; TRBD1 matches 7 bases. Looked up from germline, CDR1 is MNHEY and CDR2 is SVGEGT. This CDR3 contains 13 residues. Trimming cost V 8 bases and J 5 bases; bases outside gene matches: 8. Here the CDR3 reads CASDREEGTEAFF. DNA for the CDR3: TGTGCCAGCGACAGGGAGGAAGGGACTGAAGCTTTCTTT.

This CDR3 is CASSSPRGATPYEQYV. In nucleotides, the CDR3 is TGTGCCAGCAGTTCCCCTCGGGGGGCGACCCCCTACGAGCAGTACGTC. The chain employs TRBV6-2 or TRBV6-3 and TRBJ2-7; tentative D call: TRBD2 (7 bases). CDR3 length equals 16 residues. Trimming removed 4 bases at V and 2 bases at J, with 18 bases between. Germline lookup yields CDR1 MNHEY and CDR2 SVGEGT.

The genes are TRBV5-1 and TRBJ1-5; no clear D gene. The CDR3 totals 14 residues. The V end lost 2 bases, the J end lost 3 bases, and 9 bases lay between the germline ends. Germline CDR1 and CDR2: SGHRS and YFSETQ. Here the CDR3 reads CASSFPDPNQPQHF. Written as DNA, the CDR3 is TGCGCCAGCAGCTTTCCGGACCCCAATCAGCCCCAGCATTTT.

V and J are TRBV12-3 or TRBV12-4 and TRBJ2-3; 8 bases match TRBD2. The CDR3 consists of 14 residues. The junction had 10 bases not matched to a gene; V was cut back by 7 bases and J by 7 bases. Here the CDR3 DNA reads TGTGCCAGCACTTTCCGACGGGGGGGCCATACGCAGTATTTT. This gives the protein CASTFRRGGHTQYF.

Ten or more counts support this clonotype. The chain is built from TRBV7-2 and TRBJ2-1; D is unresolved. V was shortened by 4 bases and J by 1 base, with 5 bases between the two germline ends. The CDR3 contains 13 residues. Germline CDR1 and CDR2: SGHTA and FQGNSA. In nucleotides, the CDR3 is TGTGCCAGCAGCTCCACGTCCTACAATGAGCAGTTCTTC. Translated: CASSSTSYNEQFF. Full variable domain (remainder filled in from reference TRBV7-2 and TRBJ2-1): GAGVSQSPSNKVTEKGKDVELRCDPISGHTALYWYRQSLGQGLEFLIYFQGNSAPDKSGLPSDRFSAERTGGSVSTLTIQRTQQEDSAVYLCASSSTSYNEQFFGPGTRLTVL.

CDR3 in DNA: TGCGCCAGCAGTCACCACAGGGGGCGTTTTCGAGAGACCCAGTACTTC. Its translation: CASSHHRGRFRETQYF. V usage is TRBV23-1 and J usage is TRBJ2-5; 9 bases fit TRBD1. TRBV23-1 is placed among ORFs of uncertain function. V trimming: 3 bases; J trimming: 4 bases; junction bases outside the gene matches: 9. The CDR3 length is 16 residues.

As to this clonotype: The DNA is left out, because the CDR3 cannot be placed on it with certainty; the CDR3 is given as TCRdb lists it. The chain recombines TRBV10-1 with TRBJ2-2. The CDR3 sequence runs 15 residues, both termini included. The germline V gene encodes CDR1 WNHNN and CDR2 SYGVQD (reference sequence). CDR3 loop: CASSENKNTGELFFF.

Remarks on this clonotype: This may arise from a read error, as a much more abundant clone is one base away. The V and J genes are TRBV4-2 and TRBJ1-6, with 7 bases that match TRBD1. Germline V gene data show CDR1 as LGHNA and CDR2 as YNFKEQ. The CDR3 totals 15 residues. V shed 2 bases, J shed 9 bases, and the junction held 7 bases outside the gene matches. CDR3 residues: CASSQHDRESSPLHF. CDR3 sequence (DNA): TGTGCCAGCAGCCAACACGACAGGGAAAGTTCACCCCTCCACTTT.

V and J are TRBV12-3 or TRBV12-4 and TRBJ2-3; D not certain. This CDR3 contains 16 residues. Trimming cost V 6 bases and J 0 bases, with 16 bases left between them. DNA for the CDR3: TGTGCCAGCAGCCATCGTCAAGGATCTAGCACAGATACGCAGTATTTT. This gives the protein CASSHRQGSSTDTQYF.

CDR3 loop: CSVARGQPYEQYF. CDR3 DNA: TGCAGCGTTGCTCGGGGACAGCCCTACGAGCAGTACTTC. The V and J genes are TRBV29-1 and TRBJ2-7, with 7 bases identical to TRBD1. V gave up 4 bases and J gave up 2 bases; unmatched junction bases: 5. Germline V lookup: CDR1 SQVTM, CDR2 ANQGSEA. CDR3 length: 13 residues.

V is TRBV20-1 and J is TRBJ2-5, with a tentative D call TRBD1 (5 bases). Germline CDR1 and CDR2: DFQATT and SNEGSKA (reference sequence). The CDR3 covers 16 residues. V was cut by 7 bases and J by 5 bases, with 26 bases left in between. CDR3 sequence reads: CSVQMDLMGQAETQYF. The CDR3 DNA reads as TGCAGTGTCCAGATGGATTTGATGGGGCAAGCGGAGACCCAGTACTTC.

In nucleotides, the CDR3 is TGTGCCAGCAGCCAAGCATTGGGGCTTTTGTACGTC. Protein: CASSQALGLLYV. The chain carries TRBV3-1 and TRBJ2-7; perhaps TRBD1 as D (5 bases). Trimming took 1 base from V and 12 from J, leaving 13 bases between them. Germline lookup yields CDR1 LGHDT and CDR2 YNNKEL (reference sequence). CDR3 size: 12 residues.